Listed below are T cell receptor beta chains from one sample, sequenced in a study of T cell responses to AZD1222 COVID-19 vaccine. Clones were sequenced by immunoSEQ multiplex PCR, and TCRdb holds only the in-frame ones, with some missing. Here the sample spans about 45,000 clones, about 90% being singletons. The material was peripheral blood, obtained 28 days after the second AZD1222 dose. The receptor set was obtained from an adult who received the AZD1222 COVID-19 vaccine. Each CDR3 is given with its conserved first and last residue. Each record gives: J gene, D gene, CDR3 length, V gene, clone size, CDR3 protein, CDR3 DNA. A D gene is named only where the DNA matches it firmly. For some rows the clone size is stated as once, few or many, or as a class when expanded; others skip it.

TRBJ2-1	.	12	TRBV3-1/TRBV3-2	once	CASSQNWNEQFF	TGTGCCAGCAGCCAAAACTGGAATGAGCAGTTCTTC
TRBJ2-5	TRBD2	15	TRBV4-1	.	CASSQGLAGQETQYF	TGCGCCAGCAGCCAAGGGCTAGCGGGGCAAGAGACCCAGTACTTC
TRBJ2-7	.	14	TRBV9	.	CASSVSDTFDEQYF	TGTGCCAGCAGCGTGTCGGACACCTTCGACGAGCAGTACTTC
TRBJ2-1	.	13	TRBV10-2	.	CASSEASSNEQFF	TGCGCCAGCAGTGAGGCTAGCAGCAATGAGCAGTTCTTC
TRBJ2-5	.	10	TRBV6-5	.	CASTGETQYF	TGTGCCAGCACGGGGGAGACCCAGTACTTC
TRBJ1-5	TRBD1	16	TRBV7-2	.	CASSGQGGYSNQPQHF	TGTGCCAGCAGCGGACAGGGGGGGTATAGCAATCAGCCCCAGCATTTT
TRBJ2-7	TRBD2	15	TRBV27	.	CASSLGLAGTYEQYF	TGTGCCAGCAGTTTGGGACTAGCGGGAACCTACGAGCAGTACTTC
TRBJ2-7	.	13	TRBV11-2	.	CASSLLGSEEQYF	TGTGCCAGCAGCTTATTGGGCTCTGAGGAGCAGTACTTC
TRBJ1-4	TRBD1	14	TRBV6-5	.	CASTPTGSSEKLFF	TGTGCCAGCACCCCGACAGGGTCGAGCGAAAAACTGTTTTTT
TRBJ1-2	TRBD1	14	TRBV7-9	.	CASSLMGDSYGYTF	TGTGCCAGCAGCCTAATGGGGGACAGCTATGGCTACACCTTC
TRBJ2-4	TRBD1	11	TRBV29-1	.	CSATGVDIQYF	TGCAGCGCAACAGGGGTAGACATTCAGTACTTC
TRBJ1-2	.	14	TRBV28	.	CASSLPGLAYGYTF	TGTGCCAGCAGTTTACCGGGCCTTGCCTATGGCTACACCTTC
TRBJ1-1	.	14	TRBV28	.	CASSLGGFGTEAFF	TGTGCCAGCAGTTTGGGGGGCTTTGGCACTGAAGCTTTCTTT
TRBJ1-4	.	16	TRBV28	.	CASSLFPQLGTGKLFF	TGTGCCAGCAGTTTATTTCCGCAACTAGGAACTGGAAAACTGTTTTTT
TRBJ2-7	TRBD2	17	TRBV28	.	CASSISLGLAFSYEQYF	TGTGCCAGCAGTATATCCCTCGGACTAGCTTTCTCCTACGAGCAGTACTTC
TRBJ2-1	TRBD2	16	TRBV7-2	.	CASSSQSGRPYNEQFF	TGTGCCAGCAGCTCCCAAAGCGGGAGGCCTTACAATGAGCAGTTCTTC
TRBJ2-5	TRBD2	15	TRBV11-2	.	CASSFPGLAGETQYF	TGTGCCAGCAGTTTCCCGGGACTAGCGGGGGAGACCCAGTACTTC
TRBJ1-2	TRBD1	16	TRBV7-9	.	CASSPTGQGTNYGYTF	TGTGCCAGCAGCCCAACCGGACAGGGTACTAACTATGGCTACACCTTC
TRBJ1-1	.	13	TRBV19	.	CASSVQGETEAFF	TGTGCCAGTAGTGTACAGGGTGAAACTGAAGCTTTCTTT
TRBJ2-7	.	14	TRBV14	.	CASSRATRGLEQYF	TGTGCCAGCAGCCGCGCTACTAGGGGACTTGAGCAGTACTTC
TRBJ2-1	.	14	TRBV5-1	.	CASSPTTAYNEQFF	TGCGCCAGCAGCCCGACTACCGCCTACAATGAGCAGTTCTTC
TRBJ1-1	.	13	TRBV30	.	CAWSLGDNTEAFF	TGTGCCTGGAGTTTAGGGGATAACACTGAAGCTTTCTTT
TRBJ2-1	TRBD2	17	TRBV7-2	.	CASSSQILAGDLNEQFF	TGTGCCAGCAGCTCCCAAATCCTAGCGGGAGACCTCAATGAGCAGTTCTTC
TRBJ1-2	.	11	TRBV2	.	CASSEDHGYTF	TGTGCCAGCAGTGAAGATCATGGCTACACCTTC
TRBJ2-3	TRBD2	16	TRBV5-1	once	CASSISGTRNTDTQYF	TGCGCCAGCAGCATCTCCGGGACTAGAAACACAGATACGCAGTATTTT
TRBJ2-7	TRBD2	15	TRBV7-8	once	CASSAKSTSVSEQYF	TGTGCCAGCAGCGCTAAATCGACTAGCGTTTCCGAGCAGTACTTC
TRBJ1-2	TRBD1	16	TRBV6-1	.	CASSERGQGQGNGYTF	TGTGCCAGCAGTGAAAGAGGACAGGGTCAGGGGAATGGCTACACCTTC
TRBJ2-1	.	16	TRBV5-4	.	CASSINPGEAYNEQFF	TGTGCCAGCAGCATCAATCCGGGAGAAGCCTACAATGAGCAGTTCTTC
TRBJ1-2	TRBD1	15	TRBV27	.	CASSLSGGTGDGYTF	TGTGCCAGCAGTTTGTCGGGGGGGACAGGGGATGGCTACACCTTC
TRBJ2-7	TRBD2	14	TRBV5-1	.	CASSLGAGGREQYF	TGCGCCAGCAGCTTGGGAGCGGGAGGGCGGGAGCAGTACTTC
TRBJ1-1	.	14	TRBV7-9	.	CASSRSWANTEAFF	TGTGCCAGCAGCCGCAGTTGGGCCAACACTGAAGCTTTCTTT
TRBJ2-1	.	16	TRBV19	once	CASTTGPAAPYNEQFF	TGTGCCAGTACCACCGGTCCAGCGGCGCCCTACAATGAGCAGTTCTTC
TRBJ2-7	.	13	TRBV19	.	CASSTLGLYEQYF	TGTGCCAGTAGTACCCTCGGTCTCTACGAGCAGTACTTC
TRBJ2-1	.	13	TRBV6-5	.	CASRGAGYNEQFF	TGTGCCAGCAGAGGGGCGGGTTACAATGAGCAGTTCTTC